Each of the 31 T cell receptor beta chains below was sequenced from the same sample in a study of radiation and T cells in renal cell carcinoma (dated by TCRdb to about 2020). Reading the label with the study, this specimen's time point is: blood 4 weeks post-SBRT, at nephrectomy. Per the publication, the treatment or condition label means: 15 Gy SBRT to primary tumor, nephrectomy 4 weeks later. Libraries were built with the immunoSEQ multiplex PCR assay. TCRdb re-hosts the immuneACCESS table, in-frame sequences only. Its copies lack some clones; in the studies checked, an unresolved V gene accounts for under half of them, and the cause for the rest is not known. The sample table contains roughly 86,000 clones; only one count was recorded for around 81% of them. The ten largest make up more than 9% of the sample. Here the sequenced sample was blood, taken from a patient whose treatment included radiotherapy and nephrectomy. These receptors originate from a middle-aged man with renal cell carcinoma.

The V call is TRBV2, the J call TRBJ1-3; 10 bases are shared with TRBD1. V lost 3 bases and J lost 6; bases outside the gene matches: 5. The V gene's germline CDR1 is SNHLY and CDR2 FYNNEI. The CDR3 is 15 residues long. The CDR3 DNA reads TGTGCCAGCAGTGAGGGACAGGGGTTGTCAAACACCATATATTTT. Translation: CASSEGQGLSNTIYF.

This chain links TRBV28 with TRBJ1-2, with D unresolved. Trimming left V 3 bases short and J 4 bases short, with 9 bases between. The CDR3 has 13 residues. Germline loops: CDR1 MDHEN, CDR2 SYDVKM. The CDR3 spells CASSFTTLYGYTF. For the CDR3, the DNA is TGTGCCAGCAGTTTTACGACCCTCTATGGCTACACCTTC.

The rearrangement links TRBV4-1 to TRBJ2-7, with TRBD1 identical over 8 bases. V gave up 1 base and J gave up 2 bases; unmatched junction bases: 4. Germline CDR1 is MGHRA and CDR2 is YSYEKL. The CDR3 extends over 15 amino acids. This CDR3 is CASSQGTGIPYEQYF. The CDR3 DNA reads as TGCGCCAGCAGCCAAGGGACAGGGATCCCCTACGAGCAGTACTTC.

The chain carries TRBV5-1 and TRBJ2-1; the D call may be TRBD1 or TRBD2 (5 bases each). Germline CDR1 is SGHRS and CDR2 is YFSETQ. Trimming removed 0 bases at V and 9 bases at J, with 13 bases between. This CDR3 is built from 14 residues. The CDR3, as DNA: TGCGCCAGCAGCTTGGCTAGCTATGACAGTGAGCAGTTCTTC. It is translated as CASSLASYDSEQFF. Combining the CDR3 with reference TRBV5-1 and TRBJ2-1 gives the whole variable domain KAGVTQTPRYLIKTRGQQVTLSCSPISGHRSVSWYQQTPGQGLQFLFEYFSETQRNKGNFPGRFSGRQFSNSRSEMNVSTLELGDSALYLCASSLASYDSEQFFGPGTRLTVL.

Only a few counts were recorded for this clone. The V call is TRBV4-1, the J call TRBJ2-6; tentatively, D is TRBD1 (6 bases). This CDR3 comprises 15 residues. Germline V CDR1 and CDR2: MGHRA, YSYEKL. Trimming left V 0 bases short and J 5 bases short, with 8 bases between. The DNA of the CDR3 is TGCGCCAGCAGCCAAGAACAGGGTTGGGCCAACGTCCTGACTTTC. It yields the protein CASSQEQGWANVLTF.

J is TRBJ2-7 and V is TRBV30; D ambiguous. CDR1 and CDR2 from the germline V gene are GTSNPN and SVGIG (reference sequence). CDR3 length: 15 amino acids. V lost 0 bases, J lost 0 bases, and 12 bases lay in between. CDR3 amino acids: CAWSVLGRNSYEQYF. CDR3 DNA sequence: TGTGCCTGGAGTGTACTGGGCAGGAACTCCTACGAGCAGTACTTC.

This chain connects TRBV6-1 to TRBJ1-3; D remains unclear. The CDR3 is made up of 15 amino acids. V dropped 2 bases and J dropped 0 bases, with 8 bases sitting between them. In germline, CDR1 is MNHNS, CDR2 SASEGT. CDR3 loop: CASSEHVGSGNTIYF. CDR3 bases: TGTGCCAGCAGTGAACATGTCGGCTCTGGAAACACCATATATTTT.

CDR3 nucleotides: TGTGCCAGTAGTGAAATGGAGACCCAGTACTTC. Its translation: CASSEMETQYF. The chain links TRBV19 to TRBJ2-5; D is uncertain. V was pared by 5 bases and J by 5 bases, with 6 bases between. CDR3 length: 11 residues. Germline V gene lookup returns CDR1 LNHDA and CDR2 SQIVND (reference sequence).

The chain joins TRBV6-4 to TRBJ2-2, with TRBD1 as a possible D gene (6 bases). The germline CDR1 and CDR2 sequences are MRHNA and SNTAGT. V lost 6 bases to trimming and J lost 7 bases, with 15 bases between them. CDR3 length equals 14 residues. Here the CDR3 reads CASREQTGYGELFF. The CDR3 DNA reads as TGTGCCAGCAGAGAGCAGACAGGCTACGGGGAGCTGTTTTTT.

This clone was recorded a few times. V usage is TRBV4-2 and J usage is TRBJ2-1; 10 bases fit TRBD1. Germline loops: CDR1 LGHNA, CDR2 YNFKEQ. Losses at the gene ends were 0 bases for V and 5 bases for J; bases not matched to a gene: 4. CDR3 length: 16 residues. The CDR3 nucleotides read TGTGCCAGCAGCCAAGATTGGGACAGGGGAAACAATGAGCAGTTCTTC. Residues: CASSQDWDRGNNEQFF.

The CDR3 nucleotides read TGTGCCAGCAGCTTATACGGGGGATCCAAAAACATTCAGTACTTC. Translated: CASSLYGGSKNIQYF. The chain employs TRBV13 and TRBJ2-4; D may be TRBD2 (6 bases). The V end lost 2 bases, the J end lost 2 bases, and 10 bases lay between the germline ends. The length of the CDR3 is 15 residues. Per germline, CDR1 PRHDT and CDR2 FYEKMQ (reference sequence).

The CDR3 sequence: CASSVREGYNEQFF. The CDR3 DNA follows: TGTGCCAGCAGTGTGCGGGAGGGTTACAATGAGCAGTTCTTC. The chain employs TRBV6-1 and TRBJ2-1; TRBD2 aligns across 9 bases. Germline lookup yields CDR1 MNHNS and CDR2 SASEGT. CDR3 length equals 14 residues. The V gene end was trimmed by 4 bases and the J gene end by 4 bases; junction bases not matched to a gene: 2.

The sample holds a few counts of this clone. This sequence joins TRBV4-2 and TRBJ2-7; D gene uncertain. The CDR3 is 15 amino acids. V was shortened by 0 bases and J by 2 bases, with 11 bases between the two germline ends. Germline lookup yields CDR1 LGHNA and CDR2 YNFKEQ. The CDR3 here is CASSQDMEKTYEQYF. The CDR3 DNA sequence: TGTGCCAGCAGCCAAGATATGGAGAAAACCTACGAGCAGTACTTC.

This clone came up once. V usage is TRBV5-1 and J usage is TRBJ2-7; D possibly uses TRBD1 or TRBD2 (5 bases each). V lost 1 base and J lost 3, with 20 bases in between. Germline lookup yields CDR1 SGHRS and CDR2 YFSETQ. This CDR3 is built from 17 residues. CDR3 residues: CASSLRGGLDSGYEQYF. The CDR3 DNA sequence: TGCGCCAGCAGCTTGCGGGGCGGATTAGACAGCGGCTACGAGCAGTACTTC.

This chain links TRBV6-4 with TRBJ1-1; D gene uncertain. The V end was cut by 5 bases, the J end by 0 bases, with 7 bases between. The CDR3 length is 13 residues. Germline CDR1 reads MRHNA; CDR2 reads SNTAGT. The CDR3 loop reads CASSLTVNTEAFF. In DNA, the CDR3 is TGTGCCAGCAGTCTGACGGTGAACACTGAAGCTTTCTTT.

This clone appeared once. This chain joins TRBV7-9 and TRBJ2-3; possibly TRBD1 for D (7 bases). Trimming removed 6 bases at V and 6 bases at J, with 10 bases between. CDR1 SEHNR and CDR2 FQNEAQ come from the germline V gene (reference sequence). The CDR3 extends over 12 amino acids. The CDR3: CASRPGGDTQYF. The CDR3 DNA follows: TGTGCCAGCAGGCCAGGGGGGGATACGCAGTATTTT.

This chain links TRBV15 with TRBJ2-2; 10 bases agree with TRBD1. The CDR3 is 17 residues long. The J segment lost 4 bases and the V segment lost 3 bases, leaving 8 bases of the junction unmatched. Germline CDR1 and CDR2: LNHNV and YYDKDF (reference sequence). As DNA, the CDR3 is TGTGCCACCAGCAGGGGGACAGGGGACTCGTTCACCGGGGAGCTGTTTTTT. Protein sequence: CATSRGTGDSFTGELFF.

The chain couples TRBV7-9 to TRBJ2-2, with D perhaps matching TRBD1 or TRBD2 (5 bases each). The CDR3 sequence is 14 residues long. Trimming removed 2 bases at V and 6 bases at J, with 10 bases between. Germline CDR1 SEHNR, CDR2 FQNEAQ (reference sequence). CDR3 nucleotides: TGTGCCAGCAGCTTATTTGGGGGTCCCGGGGAGCTGTTTTTT. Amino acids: CASSLFGGPGELFF.

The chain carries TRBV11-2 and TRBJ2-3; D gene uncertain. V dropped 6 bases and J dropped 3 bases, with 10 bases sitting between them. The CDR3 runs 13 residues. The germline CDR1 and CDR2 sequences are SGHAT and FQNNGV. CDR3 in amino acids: CASRGPVTDTQYF. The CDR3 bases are TGTGCCAGCAGAGGACCCGTAACAGATACGCAGTATTTT.

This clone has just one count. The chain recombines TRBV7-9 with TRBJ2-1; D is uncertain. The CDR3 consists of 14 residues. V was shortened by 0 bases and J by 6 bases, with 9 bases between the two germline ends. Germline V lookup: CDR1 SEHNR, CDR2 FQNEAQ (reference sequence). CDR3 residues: CASSLASSSNEQFF. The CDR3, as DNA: TGTGCCAGCAGCTTAGCGAGTTCTAGCAATGAGCAGTTCTTC.

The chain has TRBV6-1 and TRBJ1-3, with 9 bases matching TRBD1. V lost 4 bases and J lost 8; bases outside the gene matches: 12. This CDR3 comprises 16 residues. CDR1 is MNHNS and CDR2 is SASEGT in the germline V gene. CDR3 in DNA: TGTGCCAGCAGTGTCGGGACAGGGTTCCTGGGGGACACCATATATTTT. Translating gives CASSVGTGFLGDTIYF.

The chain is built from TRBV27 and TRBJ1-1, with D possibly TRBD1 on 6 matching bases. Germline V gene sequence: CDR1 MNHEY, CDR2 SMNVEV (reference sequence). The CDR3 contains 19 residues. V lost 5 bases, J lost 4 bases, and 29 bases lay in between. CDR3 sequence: CASSPTGFLGGFGSTEAFF. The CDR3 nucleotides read TGTGCCAGCAGTCCGACAGGTTTTCTGGGAGGTTTTGGGAGCACTGAAGCTTTCTTT.

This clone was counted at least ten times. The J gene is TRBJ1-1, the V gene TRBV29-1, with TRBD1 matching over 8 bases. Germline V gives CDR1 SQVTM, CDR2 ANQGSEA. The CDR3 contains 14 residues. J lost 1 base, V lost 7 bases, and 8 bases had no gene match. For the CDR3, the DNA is TGCAGCGCTGGCAGGGGGCTGGGGAACACTGAAGCTTTCTTT. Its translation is CSAGRGLGNTEAFF.

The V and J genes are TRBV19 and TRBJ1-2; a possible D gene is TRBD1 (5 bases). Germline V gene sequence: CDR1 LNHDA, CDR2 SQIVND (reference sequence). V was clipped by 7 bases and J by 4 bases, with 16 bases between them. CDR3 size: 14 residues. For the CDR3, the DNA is TGTGCCAGTACGGGGACTCGCCATCCCTATGGCTACACCTTC. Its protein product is CASTGTRHPYGYTF.

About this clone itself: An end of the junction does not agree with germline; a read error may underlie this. The CDR3 region has the DNA TGTGCCAGCTCATCACCGGCCAGTTTAGAGACCCAGTACTTC. It translates to CASSSPASLETQYF. The J gene is TRBJ2-5, the V gene TRBV18, with D unresolved. The germline V gene encodes CDR1 KGHSH and CDR2 LQKENI. The CDR3 is made up of 14 amino acids.

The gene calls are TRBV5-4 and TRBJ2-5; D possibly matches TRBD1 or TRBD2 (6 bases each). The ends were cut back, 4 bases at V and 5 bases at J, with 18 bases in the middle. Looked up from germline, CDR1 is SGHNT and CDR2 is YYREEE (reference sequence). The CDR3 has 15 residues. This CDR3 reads CASSTRLGGSETQYF. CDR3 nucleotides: TGTGCCAGCAGCACTCGACTAGGGGGGTCGGAGACCCAGTACTTC.

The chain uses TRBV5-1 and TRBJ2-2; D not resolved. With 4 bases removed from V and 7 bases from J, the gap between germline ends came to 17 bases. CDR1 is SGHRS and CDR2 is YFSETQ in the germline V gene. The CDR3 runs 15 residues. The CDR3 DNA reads TGCGCCAGCAGCCCAGAACTGGAGCCCGGCGGGGAGCTGTTTTTT. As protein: CASSPELEPGGELFF.

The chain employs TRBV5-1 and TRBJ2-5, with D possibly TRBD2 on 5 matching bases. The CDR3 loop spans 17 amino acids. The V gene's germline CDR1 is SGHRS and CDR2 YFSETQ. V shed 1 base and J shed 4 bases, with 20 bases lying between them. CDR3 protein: CASSLLERAGPGETQYF. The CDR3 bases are TGCGCCAGCAGCTTGTTGGAACGGGCGGGTCCAGGAGAGACCCAGTACTTC.

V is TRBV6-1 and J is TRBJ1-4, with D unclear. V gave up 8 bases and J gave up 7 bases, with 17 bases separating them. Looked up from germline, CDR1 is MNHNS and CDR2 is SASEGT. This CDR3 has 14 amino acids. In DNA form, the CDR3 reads TGTGCCAGCCACCTGGACTTACTGCCTGAAAAACTGTTTTTT. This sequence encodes CASHLDLLPEKLFF.

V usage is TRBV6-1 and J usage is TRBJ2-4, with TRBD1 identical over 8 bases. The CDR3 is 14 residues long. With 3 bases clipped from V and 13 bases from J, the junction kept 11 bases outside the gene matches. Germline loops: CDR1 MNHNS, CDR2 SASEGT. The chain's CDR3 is CASSDRQGRPLQYF. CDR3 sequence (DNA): TGTGCCAGCAGTGACAGACAGGGGCGTCCCCTCCAGTACTTC.

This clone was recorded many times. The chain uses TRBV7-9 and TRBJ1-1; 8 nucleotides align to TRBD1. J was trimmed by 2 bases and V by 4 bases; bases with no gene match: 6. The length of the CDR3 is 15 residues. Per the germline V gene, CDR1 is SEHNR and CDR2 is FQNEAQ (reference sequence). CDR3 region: CASSYRTGGNTEAFF. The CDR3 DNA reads TGTGCCAGCAGCTATCGAACAGGGGGTAACACTGAAGCTTTCTTT.